This T cell receptor (beta chain) originates from a study of CD8 T cells in Susac syndrome. On the study more broadly: Sequencing included Susac syndrome patients, about 6 of them with active disease and about 8 in remission. Patients with Susac syndrome were, at the time of blood collection, therapy-naive, maintained on corticosteroids, or maintained on intravenous immunoglobulin alone.

Negative isolation was used for CD8+ and CD4+ T cells, and FACS enrichment was applied to TEMRA cells. cDNA came from roughly 0.47 to 1 ug RNA primed by random hexamers. Amplification of TCR beta CDR3 across 54 Vbeta and 13 Jbeta was performed with immunoSEQ multiplex PCR. Via MiXCR, TCRdb re-called the immunoSEQ multiplex PCR reads, giving one row per CDR3 protein. The repertoire holds approximately 210,000 distinct CDR3 sequences, with approximately 94% as singletons. The CDR3 runs to 12 residues. V was shortened by 2 bases and J by 8 bases, with 9 bases between the two germline ends. Source material: CD4+ T cells from PBMCs. This clonotype was sampled from a human donor with Susac syndrome. The chain couples TRBV12-3 or TRBV12-4 to TRBJ1-1, with D unresolved. The CDR3 loop is CASSLRGVEAFF. For the CDR3, the DNA is TGTGCCAGCAGTTTACGTGGAGTCGAAGCTTTCTTT.